This section outlines one T cell receptor beta chain sequence together with its context. This specimen comes from a study of blood T cell repertoires in COVID-19. Study context: T cells, B-cell-depleted T cells, or PBMCs provided the cDNA or gDNA that served as material.

Method: immunoSEQ multiplex PCR; TCRdb's copy keeps in-frame clones and lacks some. The table shows 100,000 to 150,000 clones, with over 75% occurring only once. This receptor was identified in a man aged 25 to 45 with COVID-19, enrolled during active disease. The sample taken for sequencing was peripheral blood.

CDR3 coding DNA: TGTGCCAGCAGCTTGGAATTAGCGGGAGCCACCGGGGAGCTGTTTTTT. This encodes CASSLELAGATGELFF. The chain combines TRBV5-4 with TRBJ2-2, with 9 bases that match TRBD2. Trimming removed 0 bases from V and 4 bases from J; junction bases left unmatched: 4. The germline V gene encodes CDR1 SGHNT and CDR2 YYREEE (reference sequence). The CDR3 contains 16 residues.